A selection of T cell receptor beta chains follows, all from one sample in a study of blood T cell repertoires in COVID-19. Profiled with immunoSEQ multiplex PCR; TCRdb holds only in-frame clones, not every one. In the table there are around 390,000 clones, 87% of which are singletons. The sequenced sample consisted of PBMCs or T cells enriched from blood (not recorded which). The receptor source for this set is a woman aged 50 to 65 who had recovered from COVID-19. Each CDR3 is given with its conserved first and last residue.

TRBJ1-2	TRBV19	CASTVHGQPGEGYTF
TRBJ2-7	TRBV7-2	CASSSRPSGVSSSYEQYF
TRBJ1-5	TRBV11-2	CASSLDRIGGQPQHF
TRBJ2-6	TRBV27	CASGQGHLSGANVLTF
TRBJ1-5	TRBV2	CASSEGGGVQPQHF
TRBJ1-2	TRBV28	CASSRGNGYTF
TRBJ2-3	TRBV19	CASRPRGFTDTQYF
TRBJ1-4	TRBV5-1	CASSLAQGPEKLFF
TRBJ2-3	TRBV11-2	CASSTDRGDTQYF
TRBJ1-5	TRBV27	CASSPLGVRAFSNQPQHF
TRBJ1-6	TRBV5-1	CASSPGQGTYNSPLHF
TRBJ1-3	TRBV18	CASSPERSARNTIYF
TRBJ1-6	TRBV6-5	CASSDLTGGISPLHF
TRBJ1-1	TRBV5-4	CASILQGPGGNTEAFF
TRBJ1-5	TRBV15	CATSRGPGQGIQPQHF
TRBJ1-2	TRBV6-5	CASSQGNYGYTF
TRBJ2-7	TRBV7-2	CASSSGLFYEQYF
TRBJ2-2	TRBV7-9	CASSTGQGTSGPELFF
TRBJ1-3	TRBV28	CASSRQGRHSGNTIYF
TRBJ1-5	TRBV19	CASSVSRDISLGDQPQHF
TRBJ2-1	TRBV27	CASSSRSTSGGAWYNEQFF
TRBJ2-3	TRBV18	CASSPSQGPDTQYF
TRBJ1-1	TRBV28	CASRTTGVEAFF